This T cell receptor (beta chain) is from a study of T cells after yellow fever vaccination. The table lists this clonotype with many counts. TCRdb fed the 5' RACE reads into MiXCR, producing one record per CDR3 protein. This sample carries more than 25,000 distinct CDR3 sequences, about 6% of them seen once, and the ten largest clones take about 25%. The germline gives CDR1 SGHRS, CDR2 YFSETQ. The CDR3 is made up of 14 amino acids. The V and J ends lost 0 bases and 4 bases respectively, with 11 bases between them. The sequence was collected from a man under 40 who received the YFV17D yellow fever vaccine. The chain links TRBV5-1 to TRBJ2-7; the D is unclear. This material consisted of PBMCs, either bulk or a sorted T-cell subset (CD4+, CD8+, memory, or dextramer-sorted; not recorded which), taken on the day of the yellow fever booster vaccination. CDR3: CASSLASVKYEQYF. DNA of the CDR3: TGCGCCAGCAGCTTGGCTTCTGTCAAATACGAGCAGTACTTC.